This T cell receptor beta chain was identified in a study of T-cell memory formation after mild COVID-19. One entry per CDR3 protein, called by TCRdb with MiXCR from the 5' RACE reads. The sample holds about 180,000 distinct CDR3 sequences, about a sixth seen once. A word on this clonotype: The antigen remains undetermined.

Study results and limitations: Clones that shrank (day 15 to 85) were balanced CD4/CD8, whereas later expanders leaned CD4+. The finding that pre-infection memory included some responding clones suggested that cross-reactive memory joined.

Sequencing was carried out using PBMCs or a T cell subset sorted from them (not recorded which). This TCR derives from an adult woman who had mild COVID-19 (a few samples of this study predate the infection). Cell type and time point are not known.

The DNA for the CDR3 is TGTGCCAGCAGTTTAGACAGGGGGCTAAGCACTGAAGCTTTCTTT. Protein sequence: CASSLDRGLSTEAFF. The chain employs TRBV12-3 or TRBV12-4 and TRBJ1-1; 9 nucleotides match TRBD1. With 1 base clipped from V and 4 bases from J, the junction kept 4 bases outside the gene matches. This CDR3 contains 15 residues.